The rows below give T cell receptor beta chains drawn from one sample of a study of CXCR3-negative and CXCR3-positive naive CD8 T cells. TCRdb re-called the 5' RACE reads and gives one entry per CDR3 protein, without DNA. With around 140,000 distinct CDR3 sequences in the sample, the ten largest clones hold around 0.5%. The material sequenced was naive CXCR3- CD8+ T cells from blood. Receptors were obtained from a human donor in good health. Some clones in this sample may be carry-over from other donors' samples. CDR3s include the opening cysteine and the closing phenylalanine or tryptophan. Each record gives: CDR3 length, J gene, V gene, CDR3 protein.

14	TRBJ2-7	TRBV7-3	CASSLSPGAYEQYF
16	TRBJ2-5	TRBV7-9	CASSFIPGYYQETQYF
17	TRBJ2-2	TRBV7-9	CASSSASFSENTGELFF
11	TRBJ1-2	TRBV20-1	CSTGQDYGYTF
13	TRBJ2-7	TRBV7-9	CASSSAASYEQYF
11	TRBJ2-1	TRBV20-1	CSARALNEQFF
14	TRBJ2-3	TRBV3-1	CASSQDRRAVTQYF
16	TRBJ1-2	TRBV4-1	CASSQGGDRGRFGYTF
13	TRBJ2-2	TRBV7-8	CASSLPYTGELVF
17	TRBJ2-7	TRBV4-1	CASSRGTSGRRTYEQYF
17	TRBJ2-3	TRBV28	CASSVRLAAYGTDTQYF
14	TRBJ2-7	TRBV20-1	CSASSQGSSYEQYF
14	TRBJ1-2	TRBV27	CASRTQGAAYGYTF
16	TRBJ2-1	TRBV9	CASSGGLIFSYNEQFF
17	TRBJ2-1	TRBV7-8	CASSLVLAGSSYNEQFF
11	TRBJ2-1	TRBV20-1	CSARRENEQFF
14	TRBJ2-7	TRBV27	CASSPGSVSYEQYF
16	TRBJ2-7	TRBV12-3/TRBV12-4	CASSSAPGGEVYEQYF
14	TRBJ1-1	TRBV7-9	CASTKTGMNTEAFF
17	TRBJ2-2	TRBV6-5	CASFGGVMTRNTGELFF
15	TRBJ1-5	TRBV28	CASSFLGQDNQPQHF
13	TRBJ2-7	TRBV28	CTPVKDSRYEQYF
14	TRBJ1-2	TRBV20-1	CSASPGGSFYGYTF
18	TRBJ2-4	TRBV29-1	CSVEGGSSGTLAKNIQYF
15	TRBJ1-5	TRBV28	CASSLVGSSNQPQHF
13	TRBJ1-1	TRBV7-9	CASSPPGGTEAFF
14	TRBJ1-1	TRBV6-6	CASSYWGSNTEAFF
14	TRBJ1-2	TRBV5-6	CASSLGGQGFGYTF
12	TRBJ2-2	TRBV29-1	CSVRLGTGELFF
14	TRBJ2-7	TRBV15	CATSRDEFSYEQYF
15	TRBJ2-5	TRBV9	CASSDRDGWMETQYF
14	TRBJ2-1	TRBV28	CASGPQRGDNEQFF
15	TRBJ2-5	TRBV12-3/TRBV12-4	CASSKQGANQETQYF
16	TRBJ2-7	TRBV28	CASRANSGRLTYEQYF
15	TRBJ1-2	TRBV28	CASSLQGLRSYGYTF
16	TRBJ2-1	TRBV28	CASSRTSGGSYNEQFF
17	TRBJ2-7	TRBV4-3	CASSHDPTTGFTYEQYF
12	TRBJ2-7	TRBV10-3	CAISERGYEQYF
14	TRBJ2-7	TRBV5-1	CASSLQGASYEQYF
12	TRBJ1-2	TRBV12-3/TRBV12-4	CASSLYRAGYTF
11	TRBJ2-2	TRBV10-1	CASSSGGELFF
18	TRBJ2-6	TRBV25-1	CASSGPSGRDSGANVLTF
15	TRBJ2-7	TRBV27	CASSLMGANSYEQYF
12	TRBJ2-1	TRBV29-1	CSVEPTYNEQFF
11	TRBJ2-7	TRBV20-1	CSALQTYEQYF
13	TRBJ1-1	TRBV10-1	CASSEGQSTEAFF
14	TRBJ2-3	TRBV4-3	CASSQFPGSDTQYF
17	TRBJ2-1	TRBV12-3/TRBV12-4	CASSSRTASSLYNEQFF